The 15 T cell receptor beta chains listed next were all sequenced from one sample in a study of blood T cell repertoires in COVID-19. TCRdb's table, derived via immunoSEQ multiplex PCR, lists solely in-frame clones and lacks some. The sample records 150,000 to 200,000 clones, roughly nine tenths being singletons. The specimen was peripheral blood. The receptors here all came from a woman aged 60 to 75 with COVID-19, enrolled during active disease.

The chain uses TRBV24-1 and TRBJ2-5; D not resolved. V lost 1 base and J 4 bases, leaving 6 bases between the germline ends. Germline CDR1 is KGHDR and CDR2 is SFDVKD. There are 13 residues in the CDR3. CDR3 coding DNA: TGTGCCACCAGTGATTTTAGAGGAGAGACCCAGTACTTC. Translation: CATSDFRGETQYF.

The chain links TRBV9 to TRBJ1-6; a weak D match, TRBD1 (6 bases). The CDR3 extends over 14 amino acids. Germline V gene data show CDR1 as SGDLS and CDR2 as YYNGEE. V was clipped by 0 bases and J by 7 bases, with 8 bases between them. The CDR3 DNA reads as TGTGCCAGCAGCGTAGCAGGGGAGAATTCACCCCTCCACTTT. The encoded protein is CASSVAGENSPLHF.

The rearrangement links TRBV3-1 (or the pseudogene TRBV3-2) to TRBJ2-7; 9 nucleotides align to TRBD2. In germline, CDR1 is LGHDT, CDR2 YNNKEL (reference sequence). V dropped 4 bases and J dropped 9; count of bases not matched to a gene: 16. The CDR3 is made up of 16 amino acids. Here the CDR3 reads CASSRMDRCSGRGQYF. CDR3 DNA: TGTGCCAGCAGCCGGATGGACAGGTGTAGCGGGAGAGGGCAGTACTTC.

The gene calls are TRBV14 and TRBJ2-1; D gene uncertain. The germline CDR1 and CDR2 sequences are SGHDN and FVKESK. Between the trimmed V and J ends, which lost 2 bases and 4 bases, there was a span of 18 bases. The CDR3 length is 17 residues. CDR3 loop: CASSQPQSESLYNEQFF. The CDR3 DNA reads as TGTGCCAGCAGCCAACCCCAATCAGAATCCCTTTACAATGAGCAGTTCTTC.

J is TRBJ1-6 and V is TRBV9; possible D gene TRBD1, 6 bases. Per germline, CDR1 SGDLS and CDR2 YYNGEE. The V gene lost 0 bases and the J gene lost 10 bases, with 17 bases spanning the gap. The CDR3 totals 16 residues. Written as DNA, the CDR3 is TGTGCCAGCAGCGTAGAAGTGGGAGGGGGTACCTCACCCCTCCACTTT. The encoded protein is CASSVEVGGGTSPLHF.

This sequence joins TRBV10-3 and TRBJ2-1; 11 nucleotides match TRBD2. Germline loops: CDR1 ENHRY, CDR2 SYGVKD. The CDR3 has 16 residues. The J segment lost 3 bases and the V segment lost 4 bases, leaving 5 bases of the junction unmatched. CDR3 loop: CAISGTTSGNYNEQFF. CDR3 in DNA: TGTGCCATCAGTGGGACGACTAGCGGGAACTACAATGAGCAGTTCTTC.

The chain recombines TRBV6-6 with TRBJ1-1, with no clear D. The germline V gene has CDR1 MNHNY and CDR2 SVGAGI (reference sequence). Trimming stripped 6 bases from V and 3 bases from J, with 14 bases between. This CDR3 spans 14 amino acids. In nucleotides, the CDR3 is TGTGCCAGCAGCAGAAGACGGCAGGACACTGAAGCTTTCTTT. Its translation: CASSRRRQDTEAFF.

V gene TRBV4-2 combines with J gene TRBJ1-4; D may be TRBD1 (5 bases). Trimming shortened V by 0 bases and J by 8 bases, and 16 bases separated the two germline ends. The length of the CDR3 is 16 residues. The germline V gene has CDR1 LGHNA and CDR2 YNFKEQ. The chain's CDR3 is CASSQDGAGYGEKLFF. The CDR3 DNA reads TGTGCCAGCAGCCAAGATGGGGCAGGGTACGGCGAAAAACTGTTTTTT.

J is TRBJ1-2 and V is TRBV11-2, with D possibly being TRBD1 (6 bases). Germline V gives CDR1 SGHAT, CDR2 FQNNGV. Trimming removed 5 bases from V and 5 bases from J, with 18 bases in between. This CDR3 region has 15 residues. The CDR3 DNA reads TGTGCCAGCAGCCCCCTTGTAAGGGGGTCATATGGCTACACCTTC. It encodes CASSPLVRGSYGYTF.

The rearrangement links TRBV11-2 to TRBJ1-4; D possibly corresponds to TRBD1 (5 bases). The CDR3 loop spans 17 amino acids. The V and J ends lost 1 base and 0 bases respectively, with 12 bases between them. CDR1 is SGHAT, CDR2 FQNNGV, per germline. CDR3 amino acids: CASSLVVGRATNEKLFF. The CDR3 nucleotides read TGTGCCAGCAGCTTAGTGGTGGGGCGAGCAACTAATGAAAAACTGTTTTTT.

This rearrangement joins TRBV7-9 to TRBJ1-5; 8 bases are a match to TRBD1. There are 16 residues in the CDR3. V lost 6 bases to trimming and J lost 4 bases; unmatched junction nucleotides: 11. Per germline, CDR1 SEHNR and CDR2 FQNEAQ (reference sequence). The CDR3, as DNA: TGTGCCAGCAGTCTTTCCGGCCAGGGGGCGAATCAGCCCCAGCATTTT. Protein sequence: CASSLSGQGANQPQHF.

This sequence joins TRBV5-5 and TRBJ1-1, with 10 bases fitting TRBD1. Germline V gene data show CDR1 as SGHKS and CDR2 as YYEKEE (reference sequence). The ends lost 2 bases at V and 4 bases at J; junction bases unmatched: 2. The CDR3 has 14 amino acids. As DNA, the CDR3 is TGTGCCAGCAGCTTAAGGACAGGGGGCACTGAAGCTTTCTTT. Translating it yields CASSLRTGGTEAFF.

The genes are TRBV7-9 and TRBJ1-1, with 7 bases fitting TRBD1. This CDR3 has 15 residues. V shed 5 bases, J shed 1 base, and the junction held 7 bases outside the gene matches. Germline CDR1 is SEHNR and CDR2 is FQNEAQ (reference sequence). The CDR3 sequence is CASSPKQGQNTEAFF. The CDR3 nucleotides read TGTGCCAGCAGCCCTAAACAGGGGCAGAACACTGAAGCTTTCTTT.

Here the CDR3 DNA reads TGTGCCAGCAGTTTGTTCGGGAGGTTTTACAATGAGCAGTTCTTC. Protein product: CASSLFGRFYNEQFF. The rearrangement joins TRBV27 to TRBJ2-1; 7 nucleotides agree with TRBD2. Germline V CDR1 and CDR2: MNHEY, SMNVEV (reference sequence). The trim removed 3 bases at V and 4 bases at J, leaving 6 bases unmatched. CDR3 length: 15 amino acids.

The chain couples TRBV12-3 or TRBV12-4 to TRBJ1-1, with 7 nucleotides matching TRBD1. The CDR3 length is 13 residues. The J segment lost 6 bases and the V segment lost 5 bases, leaving 6 bases of the junction unmatched. The CDR3 reads CASSLQGWAEAFF. In nucleotides, the CDR3 is TGTGCCAGCAGTCTACAGGGGTGGGCTGAAGCTTTCTTT.